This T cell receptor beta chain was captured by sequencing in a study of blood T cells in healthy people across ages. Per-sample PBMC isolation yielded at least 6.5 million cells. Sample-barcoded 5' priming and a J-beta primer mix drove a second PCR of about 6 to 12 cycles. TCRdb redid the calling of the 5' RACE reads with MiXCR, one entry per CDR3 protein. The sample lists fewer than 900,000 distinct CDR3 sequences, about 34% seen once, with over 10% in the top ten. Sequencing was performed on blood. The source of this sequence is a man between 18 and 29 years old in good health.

CDR3 region: CASSYSGTDTF. In DNA, the CDR3 is TGTGCCAGCAGTTACTCCGGGACTGACACCTTC. V is TRBV6-2 or TRBV6-3 and J is TRBJ1-2; weak D call: TRBD1 (5 bases). Germline V gives CDR1 MNHEY, CDR2 SVGEGT. Between the trimmed V and J ends, which lost 0 bases and 12 bases, there was a span of 8 bases. This CDR3 is built from 11 residues.